The 7 T cell receptor beta chains reported below all come from one sample, sequenced in a study of shared clonotypes between healthy human individuals. Profiling relied on immunoSEQ multiplex PCR, and the TCRdb table lists in-frame clones only, not all of them. Among some 2,500,000 clones listed, less than 95% were seen once. Material for sequencing was naive CD4+ T cells from PBMCs. The subset denotes: CD45RA+ positively selected. All receptors come from a young man in good health. Some clones in this sample may be carry-over from other donors' samples.

The V gene is TRBV4-3, the J gene TRBJ2-1; maybe TRBD1 (7 bases). Trimming stripped 8 bases from V and 4 bases from J, with 15 bases between. This CDR3 spans 14 amino acids. CDR1 LGHNA and CDR2 YSLEER come from the germline V gene. The CDR3 DNA is TGCGCCAGCTCCCGTGCGGGACAGTACAATGAGCAGTTCTTC. This codes for CASSRAGQYNEQFF.

The chain carries TRBV9 and TRBJ2-7; 8 bases agree with TRBD1. CDR1 and CDR2 from the germline V gene are SGDLS and YYNGEE. With V trimmed by 3 bases and J by 3 bases, 8 bases remained unmatched. This CDR3 spans 15 amino acids. The CDR3 region is CASSAGQGSVYEQYF. The CDR3 nucleotides read TGTGCCAGCAGCGCAGGACAGGGTTCTGTCTACGAGCAGTACTTC. Drawing the rest from reference TRBV9 and TRBJ2-7, the complete variable domain is DSGVTQTPKHLITATGQRVTLRCSPRSGDLSVYWYQQSLDQGLQFLIQYYNGEERAKGNILERFSAQQFPDLHSELNLSSLELGDSALYFCASSAGQGSVYEQYFGPGTRLTVT.

This clone came up once. Different DNA sequences within this sample yield the same CDR3. The chain carries TRBV10-3 and TRBJ1-2, with TRBD1 matching 7 bases. The CDR3 covers 13 residues. Germline V gene lookup returns CDR1 ENHRY and CDR2 SYGVKD. Unmatched junction bases numbered 3, after V lost 2 bases and J lost 6 bases. The CDR3 sequence is CAISEGQGDGYTF. The CDR3 coding sequence is TGTGCCATCAGTGAGGGCCAGGGGGATGGCTACACCTTC.

The chain carries TRBV7-6 and TRBJ1-1; D is undetermined. Trimming took 3 bases from V and 2 from J, leaving 7 bases between them. There are 13 residues in the CDR3. CDR1 SGHVS and CDR2 FNYEAQ come from the germline V gene. CDR3 DNA sequence: TGTGCCAGCAGCTTCGATCTTAACACTGAAGCTTTCTTT. This gives the protein CASSFDLNTEAFF.

The V and J genes are TRBV5-4 and TRBJ1-2, with a tentative D call TRBD1 (5 bases). The V gene lost 4 bases and the J gene lost 9 bases, with 19 bases spanning the gap. The CDR3 extends over 14 amino acids. CDR1 and CDR2 (germline): SGHNT, YYREEE (reference sequence). The CDR3 region is CASSPLRRGSRYTF. The CDR3 DNA is TGTGCCAGCAGCCCTCTTCGGAGGGGAAGTCGCTACACCTTC.

This chain uses TRBV18 with TRBJ2-2; D might be TRBD1 (5 bases). The CDR3 is made up of 14 amino acids. Germline CDR1 and CDR2: KGHSH and LQKENI. Trimming left V 4 bases short and J 7 bases short, with 13 bases between. The CDR3 nucleotides read TGTGCCAGCTCACTGGACACGCTCCTCGGGGAGCTGTTTTTT. Translated, it gives CASSLDTLLGELFF.

The rearrangement links TRBV5-1 to TRBJ2-3; D gene unclear. V lost 0 bases, J lost 4 bases, and 12 bases lay in between. The V gene's germline CDR1 is SGHRS and CDR2 YFSETQ. The CDR3 covers 15 residues. The CDR3, as DNA: TGCGCCAGCAGCTTGGTCCCCCAGAATCCAGATACGCAGTATTTT. It yields the protein CASSLVPQNPDTQYF.